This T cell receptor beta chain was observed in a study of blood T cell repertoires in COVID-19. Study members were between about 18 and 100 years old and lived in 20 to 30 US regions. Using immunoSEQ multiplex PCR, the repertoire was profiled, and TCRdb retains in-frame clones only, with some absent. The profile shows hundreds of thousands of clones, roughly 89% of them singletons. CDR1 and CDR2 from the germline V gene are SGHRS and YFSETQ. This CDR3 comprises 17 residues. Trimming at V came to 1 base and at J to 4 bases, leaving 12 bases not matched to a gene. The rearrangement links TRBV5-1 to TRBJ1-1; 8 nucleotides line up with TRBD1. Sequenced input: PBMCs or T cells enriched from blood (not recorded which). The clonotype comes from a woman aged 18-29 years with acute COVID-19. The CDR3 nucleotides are TGCGCCAGCAGCTTGTTAAGGAGGACAGGGAGGGGCACTGAAGCTTTCTTT. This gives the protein CASSLLRRTGRGTEAFF.